This is a list of T cell receptor beta chains from one sample in a study of prognosis after radiotherapy for stage I lung cancer. TCRdb reprocessed the multiplex PCR reads with MiXCR, giving one entry per CDR3 protein. The sample holds 25,000 to 35,000 distinct CDR3 sequences, roughly 46% seen once. The sample in question was PBMCs, obtained before or after stereotactic body radiation therapy (not recorded which). The receptors stem from a donor older than 45 with non-small cell lung cancer. Both conserved end residues are part of each CDR3. The D gene is left open where the match is weak. For some rows the clone size is stated as once, few or many, or as a class when expanded; others skip it.

TRBD1	TRBV19	TRBJ2-7	many	CASTTGGQGAYEQYF	TGTGCCAGTACCACAGGAGGACAGGGGGCCTACGAGCAGTACTTC
TRBD1	TRBV5-1	TRBJ2-7	.	CASSLGQGTGSLEQYF	TGCGCCAGCAGCTTGGGCCAAGGGACAGGGTCCTTGGAGCAGTACTTC
TRBD1	TRBV16	TRBJ1-5	many	CASSQLPQIRTGIQPQHF	TGTGCCAGCAGCCAATTGCCACAGATTAGGACAGGGATCCAGCCCCAGCATTTT
TRBD2	TRBV12-5	TRBJ2-5	many	CASGLGPGGTGETQYF	TGTGCTAGTGGTTTGGGGCCCGGGGGGACCGGAGAGACCCAGTACTTC
.	TRBV28	TRBJ1-6	medium-sized	CASSLPQGLSYNSPLHF	TGTGCCAGCAGTTTACCACAGGGCCTCTCCTATAATTCACCCCTCCACTTT
TRBD1	TRBV20-1	TRBJ2-7	many	CSTSLDRGSYEQYF	TGCAGTACCTCTTTAGACAGGGGCTCCTACGAGCAGTACTTC
.	TRBV5-1	TRBJ2-5	few	CASSLRPQETQYF	TGCGCCAGCAGCTTGAGGCCCCAAGAGACCCAGTACTTC
.	TRBV6-1	TRBJ1-6	many	CASSRLGQGNLFSYNSPLHF	TGTGCCAGCAGTCGTCTTGGGCAGGGTAACCTTTTCTCCTATAATTCACCCCTCCACTTT
TRBD2	TRBV12-3/TRBV12-4	TRBJ2-3	.	CASSWTSGRRMSADTQYF	TGTGCCAGCAGTTGGACTAGCGGTCGAAGAATGAGCGCAGATACGCAGTATTTT
TRBD1	TRBV6-1	TRBJ1-6	.	CASRLETGAYNSPLHF	TGTGCCAGCAGACTCGAGACAGGGGCATATAATTCACCCCTCCACTTT
.	TRBV5-1	TRBJ1-3	medium-sized	CASSLGQTYSGNTIYF	TGCGCCAGCAGCTTGGGACAGACCTACTCTGGAAACACCATATATTTT
TRBD2	TRBV28	TRBJ2-7	.	CASRTSGRAYEQYF	TGTGCCAGCCGGACTAGCGGGAGGGCCTACGAGCAGTACTTC
.	TRBV14	TRBJ2-2	.	CASSPRAGLYTWELFF	TGTGCCAGCAGCCCCAGGGCTGGGTTATACACCTGGGAGCTGTTTTTT
TRBD1	TRBV7-3	TRBJ1-2	.	CASSLNPGTGGSFHVYTF	TGTGCCAGCAGCTTAAACCCTGGGACAGGGGGCTCGTTTCATGTCTACACCTTC
TRBD2	TRBV6-1	TRBJ2-2	many	CASKRGGVFTGELFF	TGTGCCAGCAAGCGCGGGGGGGTTTTCACCGGGGAGCTGTTTTTT
TRBD1	TRBV12-3/TRBV12-4	TRBJ2-5	many	CASSLIPGQGMGETQYF	TGTGCCAGCAGCCTAATCCCGGGACAGGGGATGGGGGAGACCCAGTACTTC
TRBD1	TRBV19	TRBJ2-3	many	CASSIKGQGGLDTQYF	TGTGCCAGTAGTATAAAAGGACAGGGCGGGTTAGATACGCAGTATTTT
TRBD1	TRBV10-3	TRBJ1-6	many	CAISEDRANSPLHF	TGTGCCATCAGTGAAGACAGGGCAAATTCACCCCTCCACTTT
TRBD1	TRBV20-1	TRBJ2-3	.	CSARANLGTGGGTDTQYF	TGCAGTGCTAGAGCCAATTTGGGGACAGGGGGCGGCACAGATACGCAGTATTTT
.	TRBV19	TRBJ1-1	many	CASTRGTVGVTEAFF	TGTGCCAGTACGCGGGGGACGGTGGGGGTCACTGAAGCTTTCTTT